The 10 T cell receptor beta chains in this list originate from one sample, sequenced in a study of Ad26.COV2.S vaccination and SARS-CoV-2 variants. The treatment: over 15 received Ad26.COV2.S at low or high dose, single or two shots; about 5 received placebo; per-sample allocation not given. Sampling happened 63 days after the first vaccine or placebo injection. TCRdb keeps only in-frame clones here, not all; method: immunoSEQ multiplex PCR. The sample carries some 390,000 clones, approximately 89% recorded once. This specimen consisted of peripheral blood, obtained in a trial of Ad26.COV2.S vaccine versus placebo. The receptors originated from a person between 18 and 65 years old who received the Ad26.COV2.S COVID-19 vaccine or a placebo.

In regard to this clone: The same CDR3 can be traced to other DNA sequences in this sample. The CDR3 loop is CASSLGSGANVLTF. The CDR3 DNA reads TGCGCCAGCAGCTTAGGCTCTGGGGCCAACGTCCTGACTTTC. The V call is TRBV5-1, the J call TRBJ2-6, with D unclear. V lost 2 bases to trimming and J lost 0 bases, with 3 bases between them. Germline values: CDR1 SGHRS, CDR2 YFSETQ. The CDR3 runs to 14 residues.

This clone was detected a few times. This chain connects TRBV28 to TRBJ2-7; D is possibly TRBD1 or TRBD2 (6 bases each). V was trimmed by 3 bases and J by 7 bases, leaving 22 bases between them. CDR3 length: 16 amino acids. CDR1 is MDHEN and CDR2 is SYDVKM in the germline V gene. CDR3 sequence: CASSFSPAGGRVEQYF. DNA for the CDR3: TGTGCCAGCAGTTTTTCCCCCGCCGGGGGCCGGGTGGAGCAGTACTTC.

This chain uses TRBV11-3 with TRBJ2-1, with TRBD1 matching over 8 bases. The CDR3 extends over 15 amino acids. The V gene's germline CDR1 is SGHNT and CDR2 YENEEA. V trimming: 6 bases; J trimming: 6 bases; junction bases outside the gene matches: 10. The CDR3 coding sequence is TGTGCCAGCAGGCGCCCGGGACAGGAACGCAATGAGCAGTTCTTC. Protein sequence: CASRRPGQERNEQFF.

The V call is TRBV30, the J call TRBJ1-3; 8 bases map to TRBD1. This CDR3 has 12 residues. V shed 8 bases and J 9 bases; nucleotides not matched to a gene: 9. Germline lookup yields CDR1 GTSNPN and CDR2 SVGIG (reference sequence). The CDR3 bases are TGTGCCCGTCAACAGGGGGACACCACCATATATTTT. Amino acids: CARQQGDTTIYF.

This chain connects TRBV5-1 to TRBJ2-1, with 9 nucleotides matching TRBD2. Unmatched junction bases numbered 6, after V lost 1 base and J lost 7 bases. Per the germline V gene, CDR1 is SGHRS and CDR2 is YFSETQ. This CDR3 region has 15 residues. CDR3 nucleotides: TGCGCCAGCAGCTTGACTAGCGGGTCTATGAATGAGCAGTTCTTC. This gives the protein CASSLTSGSMNEQFF.

The CDR3 loop reads CASSSGRLAGSYNEQFF. CDR3 DNA: TGTGCCAGCAGCTCGGGGAGGCTAGCGGGATCCTACAATGAGCAGTTCTTC. This chain links TRBV5-8 with TRBJ2-1; 9 nucleotides line up with TRBD2. The CDR3 covers 17 residues. Germline V gene data show CDR1 as SGHTS and CDR2 as YDEGEE. V lost 3 bases, J lost 1 base, and 8 bases stayed unmatched.

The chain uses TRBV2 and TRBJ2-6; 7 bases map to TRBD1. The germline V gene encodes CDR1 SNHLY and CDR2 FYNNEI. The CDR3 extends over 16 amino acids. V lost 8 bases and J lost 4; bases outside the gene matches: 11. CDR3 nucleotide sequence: TGTGCCAGCGGGCCTGACAGGGTCGTCGGGGCCAACGTCCTGACTTTC. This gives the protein CASGPDRVVGANVLTF.

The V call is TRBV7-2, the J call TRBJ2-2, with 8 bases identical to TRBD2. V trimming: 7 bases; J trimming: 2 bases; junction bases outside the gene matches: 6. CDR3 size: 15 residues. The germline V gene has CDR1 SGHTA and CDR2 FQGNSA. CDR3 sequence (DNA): TGTGCCAGCACCTCAAGCGGGAGAAACACCGGGGAGCTGTTTTTT. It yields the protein CASTSSGRNTGELFF.

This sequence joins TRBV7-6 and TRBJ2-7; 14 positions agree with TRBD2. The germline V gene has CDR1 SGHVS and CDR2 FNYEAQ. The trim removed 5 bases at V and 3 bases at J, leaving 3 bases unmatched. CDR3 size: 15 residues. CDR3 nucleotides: TGTGCCAGCAGCCAGACTAGCGGGAGGGGCTACGAGCAGTACTTC. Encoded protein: CASSQTSGRGYEQYF.

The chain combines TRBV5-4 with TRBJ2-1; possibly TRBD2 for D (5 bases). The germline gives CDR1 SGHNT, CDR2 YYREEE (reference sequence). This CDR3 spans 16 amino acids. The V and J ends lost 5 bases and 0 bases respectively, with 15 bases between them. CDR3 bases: TGTGCCAGCAGGACGGGGTTAAGCGGCTCCTACAATGAGCAGTTCTTC. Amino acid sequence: CASRTGLSGSYNEQFF.